Below, 13 T cell receptor beta chains from the same sample are listed, as sequenced in a study of control samples from healthy donors and cancer patients. Some clones are missing from TCRdb's copy, which holds only in-frame ones; the method was immunoSEQ multiplex PCR. Here the sample spans just over 90,000 clones, about 85% being singletons. Material: blood. Every receptor here comes from a woman in her forties or fifties in good health.

This rearrangement joins TRBV7-3 to TRBJ2-1, with a possible D match to TRBD1 (6 bases). Trimming took off 0 bases at V and 4 bases at J, with 13 bases between the two ends. Germline V gene data show CDR1 as SGHTA and CDR2 as FQGTGA. CDR3 length: 16 residues. The CDR3 coding sequence is TGTGCCAGCAGCTTAACGGGGGCGGGCGGTTACAATGAGCAGTTCTTC. It specifies CASSLTGAGGYNEQFF.

V gene TRBV3-1 (or the pseudogene TRBV3-2) combines with J gene TRBJ1-1; D is unclear. The V and J ends lost 3 bases and 1 base respectively, with 6 bases between them. The CDR3 has 13 residues. Germline V gene sequence: CDR1 LGHDT, CDR2 YNNKEL (reference sequence). Here the CDR3 reads CASSQAGNTEAFF. CDR3 coding DNA: TGTGCCAGCAGCCAGGCAGGGAACACTGAAGCTTTCTTT.

The chain combines TRBV7-6 with TRBJ2-7; D may be TRBD1 (5 bases). The CDR3 is made up of 15 amino acids. The germline gives CDR1 SGHVS, CDR2 FNYEAQ. Trimming removed 2 bases at V and 2 bases at J, with 13 bases between. The CDR3 coding sequence is TGTGCCAGCAGCTTAAGCCCAGGGAATCCCTACGAGCAGTACTTC. Its protein product is CASSLSPGNPYEQYF.

V and J are TRBV7-6 and TRBJ2-2; 7 nucleotides agree with TRBD1. The V gene's germline CDR1 is SGHVS and CDR2 FNYEAQ. Trimming took 1 base from V and 0 from J; bases not matched to a gene: 2. The length of the CDR3 is 16 residues. The DNA of the CDR3 is TGTGCCAGCAGCTTAGGAGGGGGCCCGAACACCGGGGAGCTGTTTTTT. As protein: CASSLGGGPNTGELFF.

The rearrangement uses TRBV12-3 or TRBV12-4 and TRBJ1-5; D not certain. The CDR3 is made up of 13 amino acids. V was shortened by 5 bases and J by 6 bases, with 11 bases between the two germline ends. CDR3 sequence reads: CASSAGVTQPQHF. As DNA, the CDR3 is TGTGCCAGCAGTGCGGGCGTGACTCAGCCCCAGCATTTT.

The V and J genes are TRBV5-6 and TRBJ1-1; maybe TRBD1 (6 bases). V was cut by 2 bases and J by 0 bases, with 14 bases left in between. Per germline, CDR1 SGHDT and CDR2 YYEEEE. The CDR3 is made up of 16 amino acids. DNA of the CDR3: TGTGCCAGCAGCTTAACCCTTTGGACAGTGAACACTGAAGCTTTCTTT. Translated: CASSLTLWTVNTEAFF. Based on the CDR3 plus reference TRBV5-6 and TRBJ1-1, the full variable domain is DAGVTQSPTHLIKTRGQQVTLRCSPKSGHDTVSWYQQALGQGPQFIFQYYEEEERQRGNFPDRFSGHQFPNYSSELNVNALLLGDSALYLCASSLTLWTVNTEAFFGQGTRLTVV.

The chain carries TRBV12-3 or TRBV12-4 and TRBJ1-4; D is ambiguous. The CDR3 is 13 amino acids. The V end lost 3 bases, the J end lost 8 bases, and 10 bases lay between the germline ends. The CDR3 nucleotides are TGTGCCAGCAGTTTCTTCCACAAGGAAAAACTGTTTTTT. It yields the protein CASSFFHKEKLFF.

The chain is built from TRBV4-3 and TRBJ1-4; D is unresolved. The CDR3 has 16 amino acids. CDR1 LGHNA and CDR2 YSLEER come from the germline V gene. V lost 1 base and J 7 bases, leaving 16 bases between the germline ends. CDR3 DNA: TGCGCCAGCAGCCAAGGTGGGAGGGCGGGTGGTGAAAAACTGTTTTTT. Protein sequence: CASSQGGRAGGEKLFF.

This chain connects TRBV5-1 to TRBJ2-3; D may be TRBD1 or TRBD2 (6 bases each). The CDR3 runs to 18 residues. V shed 4 bases and J shed 0 bases, with 21 bases lying between them. Germline V lookup: CDR1 SGHRS, CDR2 YFSETQ. As DNA, the CDR3 is TGCGCCAGCAGCCCGGAGGGCGGGACACCTATCAGCACAGATACGCAGTATTTT. Its translation: CASSPEGGTPISTDTQYF.

The chain uses TRBV29-1 and TRBJ1-1; tentative D call: TRBD1 (6 bases). Per the germline V gene, CDR1 is SQVTM and CDR2 is ANQGSEA. Trimming shortened V by 7 bases and J by 5 bases, and 20 bases separated the two germline ends. The CDR3 length is 14 residues. This CDR3 is CSATSGVMRTEAFF. The CDR3 nucleotides are TGCAGCGCCACGTCAGGGGTAATGAGGACTGAAGCTTTCTTT.

The chain uses TRBV14 and TRBJ2-1, with D perhaps being TRBD1 or TRBD2 (6 bases each). The V and J ends lost 4 bases and 7 bases respectively, with 17 bases between them. Germline CDR1 SGHDN, CDR2 FVKESK. This CDR3 region has 15 residues. DNA for the CDR3: TGTGCCAGCAGCCCGGGGGTTAGGGGGGAGAATGAGCAGTTCTTC. Translating it yields CASSPGVRGENEQFF.

The chain recombines TRBV23-1 with TRBJ1-1; 8 nucleotides line up with TRBD1. TRBV23-1 is an ORF, with its function uncertain. CDR3 length: 18 amino acids. After removal of 3 bases from V and 5 bases from J, the junction contained 17 bases not matched to a gene. Here the CDR3 reads CASSQTFRQGSLVTEAFF. The CDR3 DNA reads as TGCGCCAGCAGTCAGACCTTTCGACAGGGGAGTTTGGTTACTGAAGCTTTCTTT.

The gene calls are TRBV15 and TRBJ2-1, with 7 bases aligning to TRBD2. The CDR3 is 17 residues long. V lost 2 bases, J lost 8 bases, and 15 bases stayed unmatched. Germline V gene data show CDR1 as LNHNV and CDR2 as YYDKDF (reference sequence). This chain's CDR3 is CATSRPAPGGSRDEQFF. The DNA for the CDR3 is TGTGCCACCAGCAGACCTGCACCAGGCGGGAGTAGAGATGAGCAGTTCTTC.